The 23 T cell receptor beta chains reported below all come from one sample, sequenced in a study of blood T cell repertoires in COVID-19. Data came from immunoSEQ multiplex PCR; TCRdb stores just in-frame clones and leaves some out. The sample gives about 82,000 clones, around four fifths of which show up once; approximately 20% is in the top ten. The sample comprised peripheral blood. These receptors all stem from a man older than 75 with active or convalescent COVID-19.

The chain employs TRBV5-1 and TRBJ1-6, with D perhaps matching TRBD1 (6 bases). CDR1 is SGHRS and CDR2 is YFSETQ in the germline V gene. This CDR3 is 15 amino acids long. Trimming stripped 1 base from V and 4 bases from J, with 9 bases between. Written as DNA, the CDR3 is TGCGCCAGCAGCTTGCAAGACAGGTATAATTCACCCCTCCACTTT. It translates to CASSLQDRYNSPLHF.

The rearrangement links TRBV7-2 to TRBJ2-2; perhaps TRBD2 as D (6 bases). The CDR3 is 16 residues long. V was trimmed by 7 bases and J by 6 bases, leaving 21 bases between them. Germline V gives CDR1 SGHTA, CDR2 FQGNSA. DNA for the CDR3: TGTGCCAGCAATCCCGCCCCTCCTAGCGTCGCCGGGGAGCTGTTTTTT. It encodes CASNPAPPSVAGELFF.

Written as DNA, the CDR3 is TGTGCCAGCAGTGACAGGGTCCGCGAGCAGTACGTC. Encoded protein: CASSDRVREQYV. The V and J genes are TRBV6-1 and TRBJ2-7; weak D call: TRBD1 (5 bases). This CDR3 spans 12 amino acids. The V gene lost 3 bases and the J gene lost 6 bases, with 9 bases spanning the gap. Germline values: CDR1 MNHNS, CDR2 SASEGT.

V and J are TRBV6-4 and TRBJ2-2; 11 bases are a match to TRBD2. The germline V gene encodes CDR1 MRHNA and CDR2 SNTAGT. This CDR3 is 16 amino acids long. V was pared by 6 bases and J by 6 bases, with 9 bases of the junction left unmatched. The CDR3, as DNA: TGTGCCAGCAGAAGTAGCGGGGGGGCTCGATCCGGGGAGCTGTTTTTT. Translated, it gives CASRSSGGARSGELFF.

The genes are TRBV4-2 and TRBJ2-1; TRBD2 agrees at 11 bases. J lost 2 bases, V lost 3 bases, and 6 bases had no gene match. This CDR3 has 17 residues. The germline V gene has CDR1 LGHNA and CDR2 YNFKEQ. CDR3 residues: CASSHATSGGPYNEQFF. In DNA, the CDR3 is TGTGCCAGCAGCCATGCAACTAGCGGGGGACCCTACAATGAGCAGTTCTTC.

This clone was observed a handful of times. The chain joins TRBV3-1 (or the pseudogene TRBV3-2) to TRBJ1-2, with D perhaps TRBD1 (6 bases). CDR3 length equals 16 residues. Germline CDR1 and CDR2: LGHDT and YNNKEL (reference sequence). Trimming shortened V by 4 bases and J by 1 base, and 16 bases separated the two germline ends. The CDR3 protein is CASSLSRTVLNYGYTF. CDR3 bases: TGTGCCAGCAGCCTCTCTAGGACAGTCCTTAACTATGGCTACACCTTC.

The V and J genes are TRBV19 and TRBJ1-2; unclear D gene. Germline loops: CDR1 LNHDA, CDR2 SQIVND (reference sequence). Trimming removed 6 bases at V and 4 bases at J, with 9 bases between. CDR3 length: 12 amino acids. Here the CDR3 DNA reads TGTGCCAGTAGAGACCCAGGCTATGGCTACACCTTC. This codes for CASRDPGYGYTF.

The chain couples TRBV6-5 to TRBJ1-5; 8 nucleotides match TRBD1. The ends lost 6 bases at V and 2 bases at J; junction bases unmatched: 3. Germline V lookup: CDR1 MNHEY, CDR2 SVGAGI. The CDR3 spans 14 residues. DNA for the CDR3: TGTGCCAGCAGAAAGACAGGGGGCAATCAGCCCCAGCATTTT. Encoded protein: CASRKTGGNQPQHF.

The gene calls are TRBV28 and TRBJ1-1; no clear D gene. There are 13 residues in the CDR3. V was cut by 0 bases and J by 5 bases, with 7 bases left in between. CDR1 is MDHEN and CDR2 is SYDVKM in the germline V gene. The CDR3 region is CASSLWARTEAFF. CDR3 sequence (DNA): TGTGCCAGCAGTTTATGGGCTAGGACTGAAGCTTTCTTT.

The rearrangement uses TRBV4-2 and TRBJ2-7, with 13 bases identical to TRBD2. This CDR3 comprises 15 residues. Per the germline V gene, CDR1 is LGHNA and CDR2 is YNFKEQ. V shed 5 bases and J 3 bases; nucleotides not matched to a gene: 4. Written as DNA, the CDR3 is TGTGCCAGCAGCGCACTAGCGGGAGGGGGCTACGAGCAGTACGTC. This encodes CASSALAGGGYEQYV.

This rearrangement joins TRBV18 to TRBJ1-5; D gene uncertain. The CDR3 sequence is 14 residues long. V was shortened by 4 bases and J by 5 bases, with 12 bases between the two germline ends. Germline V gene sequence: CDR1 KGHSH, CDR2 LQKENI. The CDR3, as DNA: TGTGCCAGCTCACGCACAAATAATGATCAGCCCCAGCATTTT. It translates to CASSRTNNDQPQHF.

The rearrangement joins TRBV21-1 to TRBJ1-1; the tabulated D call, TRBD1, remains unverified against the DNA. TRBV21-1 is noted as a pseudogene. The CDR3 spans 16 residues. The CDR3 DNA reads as TGTGCCAGCAGCGAAGAACAGGGACAGCTATTCACTGAAGCTTTCTTT. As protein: CASSEEQGQLFTEAFF.

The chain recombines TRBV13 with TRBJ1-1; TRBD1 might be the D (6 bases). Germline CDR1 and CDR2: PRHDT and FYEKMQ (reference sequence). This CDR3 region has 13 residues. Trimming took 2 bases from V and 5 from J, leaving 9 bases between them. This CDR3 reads CASSLQTGTEAFF. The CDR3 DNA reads TGTGCCAGCAGCTTACAAACAGGGACTGAAGCTTTCTTT.

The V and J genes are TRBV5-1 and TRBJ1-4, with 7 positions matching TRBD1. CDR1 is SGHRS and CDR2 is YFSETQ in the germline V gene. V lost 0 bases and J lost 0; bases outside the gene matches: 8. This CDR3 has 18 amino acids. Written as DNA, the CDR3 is TGCGCCAGCAGCTTGGCGGCAGGCAGGGGGGCAACTAATGAAAAACTGTTTTTT. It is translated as CASSLAAGRGATNEKLFF.

The CDR3 nucleotides read TGTGCCAGCAGTCTCACCGGGGAGCTGTTTTTT. Protein: CASSLTGELFF. The gene calls are TRBV28 and TRBJ2-2; no clear D. Trimming removed 5 bases from V and 4 bases from J, with 2 bases in between. The CDR3 is made up of 11 amino acids. The germline gives CDR1 MDHEN, CDR2 SYDVKM.

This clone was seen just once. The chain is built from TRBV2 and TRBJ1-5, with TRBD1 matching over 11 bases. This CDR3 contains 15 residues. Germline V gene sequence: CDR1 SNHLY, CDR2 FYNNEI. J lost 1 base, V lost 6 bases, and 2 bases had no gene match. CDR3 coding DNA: TGTGCCAGCAGGGGGACAGGGGGAAGCAATCAGCCCCAGCATTTT. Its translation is CASRGTGGSNQPQHF.

CDR3: CASSPVSGYTDTQYF. In DNA form, the CDR3 reads TGTGCCAGCAGCCCCGTTTCAGGGTATACGGATACGCAGTATTTT. The chain carries TRBV7-3 and TRBJ2-3, with D possibly matching TRBD1 (5 bases). Germline V lookup: CDR1 SGHTA, CDR2 FQGTGA. Trimming cost V 5 bases and J 6 bases, with 18 bases left between them. This CDR3 has 15 amino acids.

The CDR3 nucleotides read TGCAGCGTTGGATCGGGGGACTATGGCTACACCTTC. This codes for CSVGSGDYGYTF. The rearrangement uses TRBV29-1 and TRBJ1-2, with D possibly TRBD1 on 5 matching bases. V lost 4 bases and J 3 bases, leaving 9 bases between the germline ends. Germline loops: CDR1 SQVTM, CDR2 ANQGSEA. The CDR3 extends over 12 amino acids. The full variable domain, in which reference TRBV29-1 and TRBJ1-2 provide the parts outside the CDR3, is SAVISQKPSRDICQRGTSLTIQCQVDSQVTMMFWYRQQPGQSLTLIATANQGSEATYESGFVIDKFPISRPNLTFSTLTVSNMSPEDSSIYLCSVGSGDYGYTFGSGTRLTVV.

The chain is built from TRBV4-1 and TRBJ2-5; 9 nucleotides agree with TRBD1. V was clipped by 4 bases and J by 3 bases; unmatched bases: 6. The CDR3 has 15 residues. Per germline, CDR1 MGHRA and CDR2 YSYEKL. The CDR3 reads CASSPFGTGKETQYF. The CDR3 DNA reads TGCGCCAGCAGCCCCTTCGGGACAGGGAAAGAGACCCAGTACTTC.

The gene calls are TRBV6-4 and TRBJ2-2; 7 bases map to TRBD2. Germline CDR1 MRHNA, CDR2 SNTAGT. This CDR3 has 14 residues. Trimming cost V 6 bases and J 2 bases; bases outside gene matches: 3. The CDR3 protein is CASRRTSNTGELFF. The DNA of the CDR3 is TGTGCCAGCAGACGGACTAGTAACACCGGGGAGCTGTTTTTT.

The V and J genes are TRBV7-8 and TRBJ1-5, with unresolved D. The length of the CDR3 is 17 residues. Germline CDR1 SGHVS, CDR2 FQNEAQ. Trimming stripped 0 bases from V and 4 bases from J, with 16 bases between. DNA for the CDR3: TGTGCCAGCAGCTTAGCCCTCGGGGAGGGTATAAATCAGCCCCAGCATTTT. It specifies CASSLALGEGINQPQHF.

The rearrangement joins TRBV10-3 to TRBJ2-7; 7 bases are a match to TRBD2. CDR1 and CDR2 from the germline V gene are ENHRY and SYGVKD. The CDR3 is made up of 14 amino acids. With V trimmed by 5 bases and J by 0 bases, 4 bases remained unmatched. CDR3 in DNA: TGTGCCATCAGTAGCGGGGCGAACTCCTACGAGCAGTACGTC. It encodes CAISSGANSYEQYV.

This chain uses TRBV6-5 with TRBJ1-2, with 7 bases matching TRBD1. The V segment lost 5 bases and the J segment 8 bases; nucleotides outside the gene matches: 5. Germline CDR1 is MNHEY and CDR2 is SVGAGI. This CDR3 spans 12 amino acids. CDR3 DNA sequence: TGTGCCAGCAGTCGACAGGGAAGGGGCTACACCTTC. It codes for CASSRQGRGYTF.